The rows below give T cell receptor beta chains drawn from one sample of a study of blood T cell repertoires in COVID-19. The data were produced by immunoSEQ multiplex PCR, yet TCRdb's version contains in-frame clones alone and is incomplete. This table has about 100,000 clones, about nine tenths appearing once. The specimen sequenced was peripheral blood. These receptors were collected from a woman aged 30 to 39 with acute or convalescent COVID-19. Both conserved end residues are part of each CDR3. A D gene is named only where the DNA matches it firmly. Part of the rows lack a size; the others show once, few, many or a class for expanded clones.

V,size,D,J,CDR3,DNA
TRBV7-9,once,TRBD1,TRBJ1-2,CASSMDRGAYGYTF,TGTGCCAGCAGCATGGACAGGGGGGCCTATGGCTACACCTTC
TRBV10-2,.,TRBD2,TRBJ2-1,CASKLGLGDYNEQFF,TGCGCCAGTAAGCTAGGACTAGGGGATTACAATGAGCAGTTCTTC
TRBV28,.,.,TRBJ2-7,CASNLDYRSYEQYF,TGTGCCAGCAACTTGGACTACCGTTCCTACGAGCAGTACTTC
TRBV4-3,.,.,TRBJ1-1,CGSRLSLNTEAFF,TGCGGCAGCCGACTATCACTAAACACTGAAGCTTTCTTT
TRBV7-2,.,.,TRBJ1-2,CASSLVRGPNGYTF,TGTGCCAGCAGCTTAGTTCGAGGGCCGAATGGCTACACCTTC
TRBV4-1,.,.,TRBJ1-3,CASSRPGVGNTIYF,TGCGCCAGCAGCCGTCCAGGGGTAGGAAACACCATATATTTT
TRBV5-1,.,.,TRBJ2-7,CASSWDGDSAYEQYF,TGCGCCAGCAGCTGGGACGGGGACTCTGCCTACGAGCAGTACTTC
TRBV5-5,.,TRBD2,TRBJ2-7,CASSLDRTSGRVGHLEQYF,TGTGCCAGCAGCTTGGACAGGACTAGCGGGAGGGTAGGTCATCTCGAGCAGTACTTC
TRBV4-1,.,TRBD2,TRBJ2-3,CASSRDYGPTDGDTQYF,TGCGCCAGCAGCCGGGACTACGGGCCTACGGACGGGGATACGCAGTATTTT
TRBV30,few,.,TRBJ1-1,CAWSGGGKSSEAFF,TGTGCCTGGAGTGGAGGCGGGAAATCGTCTGAAGCTTTCTTT
TRBV5-1,.,TRBD2,TRBJ2-1,CASSHTRQILAGGPGNEQFF,TGCGCCAGCAGCCATACACGGCAGATACTAGCGGGGGGGCCGGGAAATGAGCAGTTCTTC
TRBV30,.,TRBD2,TRBJ2-7,CAWSVLAGTYEQYF,TGTGCCTGGAGTGTACTAGCGGGGACCTACGAGCAGTACTTC
TRBV28,.,.,TRBJ1-1,CASSSGLRTEAFF,TGTGCCAGCAGTTCGGGACTAAGAACTGAAGCTTTCTTT
TRBV5-1,.,TRBD1,TRBJ1-1,CASSLLTGRNTEAFF,TGCGCCAGCAGCTTGTTGACAGGGAGGAACACTGAAGCTTTCTTT
TRBV2,.,TRBD2,TRBJ2-5,CASSGIAGAGQETQYF,TGTGCCAGCAGTGGAATAGCGGGAGCCGGCCAAGAGACCCAGTACTTC
TRBV30,.,.,TRBJ2-1,CAWSVDSNNEQFF,TGTGCCTGGAGTGTGGACAGTAACAATGAGCAGTTCTTC
TRBV10-3,.,TRBD1,TRBJ2-7,CAITRDSSYEQYF,TGTGCCATCACCCGGGACAGCTCCTACGAGCAGTACTTC
TRBV6-2/TRBV6-3,.,.,TRBJ1-6,CASSYSSVSPLHF,TGTGCCAGCAGTTACTCGAGTGTATCACCCCTCCACTTT
TRBV10-3,.,TRBD1,TRBJ2-7,CAISDRDRSYEQYF,TGTGCCATCAGTGATAGGGACAGATCCTACGAGCAGTACTTC
TRBV30,.,.,TRBJ1-5,CAWSPMVYGAQPQHF,TGTGCCTGGTCTCCGATGGTTTATGGGGCTCAGCCCCAGCATTTT
TRBV10-2,.,TRBD1,TRBJ1-2,CASRAPGQGHYGYTF,TGCGCCAGCAGAGCACCGGGACAGGGCCACTATGGCTACACCTTC
TRBV7-6,.,.,TRBJ2-1,CASSPQLGISYNEQFF,TGTGCCAGCAGCCCCCAACTAGGAATCTCCTACAATGAGCAGTTCTTC
TRBV7-9,.,TRBD1,TRBJ1-5,CASSQTTGDQPQHF,TGTGCCAGCAGCCAAACTACAGGGGATCAGCCCCAGCATTTT
TRBV12-3/TRBV12-4,.,.,TRBJ1-1,CASSLTVNTEAFF,TGTGCCAGCAGTTTAACGGTGAACACTGAAGCTTTCTTT
TRBV2,.,.,TRBJ2-2,CASRGLDGELFF,TGTGCCAGCAGAGGCCTAGACGGGGAGCTGTTTTTT
TRBV30,.,TRBD1,TRBJ1-2,CAWTGGNYGYTF,TGTGCCTGGACAGGGGGCAACTATGGCTACACCTTC
TRBV7-3,.,.,TRBJ2-3,CASSDSGLSTDTQYF,TGTGCCAGCAGCGACAGCGGGCTTAGCACAGATACGCAGTATTTT
TRBV6-2/TRBV6-3,.,.,TRBJ1-1,CASSFAVNTEAFF,TGTGCCAGCAGTTTCGCGGTGAACACTGAAGCTTTCTTT
TRBV7-9,.,TRBD2,TRBJ2-1,CASSATSGGNEQFF,TGTGCCAGCAGCGCAACTAGCGGGGGGAATGAGCAGTTCTTC
TRBV6-2/TRBV6-3,once,.,TRBJ2-5,CASSLRRGQETQYF,TGTGCCAGCAGTTTACGGCGGGGACAAGAGACCCAGTACTTC
TRBV3-1/TRBV3-2,.,.,TRBJ1-2,CASSQVMGHGGYTF,TGTGCCAGCAGCCAAGTTATGGGCCACGGTGGCTACACCTTC
TRBV20-1,.,.,TRBJ1-5,CSASLPVSNQPQHF,TGCAGTGCTAGTTTGCCGGTTAGCAATCAGCCCCAGCATTTT
TRBV11-2,.,TRBD1,TRBJ1-4,CASSLDRGQVYEKLFF,TGTGCCAGCAGCTTAGACAGGGGGCAGGTTTATGAAAAACTGTTTTTT
TRBV11-2,.,TRBD1,TRBJ1-6,CASSAGQVPKFLYNSPLHF,TGTGCCAGCAGCGCGGGACAGGTGCCGAAATTCCTCTATAATTCACCCCTCCACTTT
TRBV6-5,.,.,TRBJ2-3,CASRLTRDTQYF,TGTGCCAGCAGACTGACGAGGGATACGCAGTATTTT
TRBV30,.,TRBD1,TRBJ1-2,CAWNHWTGITYGYTF,TGTGCCTGGAACCATTGGACAGGGATCACCTATGGCTACACCTTC
TRBV20-1,.,TRBD1,TRBJ1-4,CSASFDRVGEKLFF,TGCAGTGCTAGTTTCGACAGGGTAGGGGAAAAACTGTTTTTT
TRBV4-3,.,TRBD1,TRBJ2-1,CASGTVTSSYNEQFF,TGCGCCAGCGGGACAGTAACGAGCTCCTACAATGAGCAGTTCTTC
TRBV28,.,.,TRBJ2-2,CASRPGQNTGELFF,TGTGCCAGCAGACCGGGACAGAACACCGGGGAGCTGTTTTTT
TRBV28,.,.,TRBJ1-4,CASSLMGGGSEKLFF,TGTGCCAGCAGTTTAATGGGGGGAGGGAGTGAAAAACTGTTTTTT
TRBV28,.,TRBD1,TRBJ1-1,CASGAPGGRAEAFF,TGTGCCAGCGGAGCCCCAGGGGGCCGGGCTGAAGCTTTCTTT
TRBV19,once,.,TRBJ1-5,CASAARVDQPQHF,TGTGCCAGTGCCGCCAGGGTAGATCAGCCCCAGCATTTT
TRBV28,.,.,TRBJ2-4,CASSLFPFRDKNIQYF,TGTGCCAGCAGTTTATTCCCCTTCAGGGACAAAAACATTCAGTACTTC
TRBV13,.,.,TRBJ2-2,CASSLGVGELDTGELFF,TGTGCCAGCAGCTTAGGGGTCGGGGAGCTTGACACCGGGGAGCTGTTTTTT
TRBV18,once,TRBD1,TRBJ1-2,CASSPQGQEGTYGYTF,TGTGCCAGCTCACCCCAAGGACAGGAGGGGACCTATGGCTACACCTTC
TRBV27,.,.,TRBJ2-2,CASSLYMNTGELFF,TGTGCCAGCAGTTTATATATGAACACCGGGGAGCTGTTTTTT
TRBV28,.,.,TRBJ2-5,CASSSGQGGFAETQYF,TGTGCCAGCAGTTCCGGACAGGGAGGGTTTGCGGAGACCCAGTACTTC
TRBV2,.,.,TRBJ1-2,CASSLGGDGYTF,TGTGCCAGCAGTTTAGGAGGGGATGGCTACACCTTC
TRBV5-1,.,TRBD2,TRBJ2-3,CASRLAGGTDTQYF,TGCGCCAGCAGGTTAGCGGGAGGCACAGATACGCAGTATTTT
TRBV7-2,.,.,TRBJ2-5,CASSPGSVAQETQYF,TGTGCCAGCAGCCCCGGTAGCGTAGCCCAAGAGACCCAGTACTTC
TRBV7-9,few,.,TRBJ2-7,CASSFTQDSYEQYF,TGTGCCAGCAGCTTTACTCAGGACTCCTACGAGCAGTACTTC
TRBV12-3/TRBV12-4,.,.,TRBJ1-4,CASRAQYEKLFF,TGTGCCAGCAGGGCCCAATATGAAAAACTGTTTTTT
TRBV4-2,.,.,TRBJ1-6,CASSQAHQNYNSPLHF,TGTGCCAGCAGCCAAGCCCACCAGAATTATAATTCACCCCTCCACTTT
TRBV11-2,.,TRBD2,TRBJ2-3,CASSLLAGVDTQYF,TGTGCCAGCAGCTTGCTAGCGGGAGTGGATACGCAGTATTTT
TRBV12-3/TRBV12-4,.,.,TRBJ2-2,CASSTSTGELFF,TGTGCCAGCAGTACCAGCACCGGGGAGCTGTTTTTT
TRBV11-2,.,.,TRBJ2-7,CASSYGIGRPYEQYF,TGTGCCAGCAGCTACGGGATCGGCAGGCCATACGAGCAGTACTTC
TRBV4-1,.,TRBD1,TRBJ1-5,CASSHGQGSNQPQHF,TGCGCCAGCAGCCATGGACAGGGTAGCAATCAGCCCCAGCATTTT
TRBV2,.,.,TRBJ2-7,CASSTQGHEQYF,TGTGCCAGCAGTACACAGGGCCACGAGCAGTACTTC
TRBV6-5,.,.,TRBJ2-1,CASSLSVYNEQFF,TGTGCCAGCAGTTTAAGCGTCTACAATGAGCAGTTCTTC